Below are 28 T cell receptor beta chains sequenced from a single sample in a study of glioma-infiltrating T cells after dendritic cell vaccination. Time point described: after dendritic cell vaccination, including at tumor progression/relapse. Clones were read by immunoSEQ multiplex PCR, and TCRdb kept only the in-frame ones, dropping some. Among over 75,000 clones, more than 80% were seen once, and the ten largest hold approximately 2.1%. The sequencing here drew on blood, taken after dendritic cell vaccination. These receptors were collected from a human donor with glioblastoma.

The rearrangement joins TRBV6-1 to TRBJ1-5; maybe TRBD1 (5 bases). The V gene lost 10 bases and the J gene lost 3 bases, with 16 bases spanning the gap. This CDR3 has 14 residues. Looked up from germline, CDR1 is MNHNS and CDR2 is SASEGT. The CDR3 region is CATTPGGNNQPQHF. In nucleotides, the CDR3 is TGTGCCACCACCCCCGGGGGGAACAATCAGCCCCAGCATTTT.

The chain combines TRBV5-1 with TRBJ1-1; D unclear. This CDR3 is 13 amino acids long. Germline V gives CDR1 SGHRS, CDR2 YFSETQ. V lost 4 bases and J lost 0, with 7 bases in between. The CDR3 sequence is CASSADVNTEAFF. CDR3 nucleotide sequence: TGCGCCAGCAGCGCGGATGTGAACACTGAAGCTTTCTTT.

V is TRBV5-1 and J is TRBJ2-3, with 8 bases fitting TRBD2. Germline V gene data show CDR1 as SGHRS and CDR2 as YFSETQ. The CDR3 sequence is 15 residues long. With V trimmed by 2 bases and J by 6 bases, 8 bases remained unmatched. CDR3 nucleotides: TGCGCCAGCAGCTTTTCCGCTCCGGGGGGGGATACGCAGTATTTT. This gives the protein CASSFSAPGGDTQYF.

The chain employs TRBV10-3 and TRBJ2-5; 7 positions match TRBD1. The CDR3 has 12 amino acids. With 11 bases clipped from V and 1 base from J, the junction kept 4 bases outside the gene matches. Germline loops: CDR1 ENHRY, CDR2 SYGVKD. The DNA for the CDR3 is TGTGCCTGTGGACAGGCCCAAGAGACCCAGTACTTC. It yields the protein CACGQAQETQYF.

V gene TRBV18 combines with J gene TRBJ1-1, with D tentatively TRBD1 (6 bases). In germline, CDR1 is KGHSH, CDR2 LQKENI. This CDR3 region has 18 residues. Trimming took off 1 base at V and 2 bases at J, with 20 bases between the two ends. The CDR3 DNA reads TGTGCCAGCTCACCACTGACACAGGGCCTACACCATAACACTGAAGCTTTCTTT. Its protein product is CASSPLTQGLHHNTEAFF.

This clone was counted at least ten times. J is TRBJ2-7 and V is TRBV6-4; tentatively, D is TRBD2 (5 bases). Germline values: CDR1 MRHNA, CDR2 SNTAGT. The CDR3 runs 16 residues. V shed 6 bases and J shed 2 bases, with 20 bases lying between them. CDR3 DNA: TGTGCCAGCAGCCAAGGTGGAGGCTCAACTACCTACGAGCAGTACTTC. Translated, it gives CASSQGGGSTTYEQYF.

The J gene is TRBJ2-1, the V gene TRBV4-2; 9 bases align to TRBD1. Germline V CDR1 and CDR2: LGHNA, YNFKEQ. V trimming: 4 bases; J trimming: 4 bases; junction bases outside the gene matches: 14. There are 18 residues in the CDR3. The CDR3 nucleotides are TGTGCCAGCAGCCGCCAAATGATGGACAGGGGTATTTACAATGAGCAGTTCTTC. Its protein product is CASSRQMMDRGIYNEQFF.

This chain links TRBV11-2 with TRBJ2-7; 7 nucleotides line up with TRBD1. V lost 5 bases and J lost 1; bases outside the gene matches: 5. The germline CDR1 and CDR2 sequences are SGHAT and FQNNGV. This CDR3 spans 14 amino acids. CDR3 bases: TGTGCCAGCAGCCCCCCGGGACAGTCCTACGAGCAGTACTTC. This encodes CASSPPGQSYEQYF.

This clone was recorded once. The chain is built from TRBV9 and TRBJ2-2; 7 nucleotides match TRBD2. The trim removed 2 bases at V and 6 bases at J, leaving 7 bases unmatched. The CDR3 totals 15 residues. From germline, CDR1 is SGDLS and CDR2 YYNGEE. The CDR3 here is CASSVSLASPGELFF. In nucleotides, the CDR3 is TGTGCCAGCAGCGTGTCACTAGCGTCCCCCGGGGAGCTGTTTTTT.

This chain links TRBV11-3 with TRBJ2-7; 10 bases fit TRBD2. V was clipped by 4 bases and J by 7 bases; unmatched bases: 16. This CDR3 is 17 amino acids long. CDR1 is SGHNT and CDR2 is YENEEA in the germline V gene. DNA of the CDR3: TGTGCCAGCAGCTGGACAGGACTAGCGGCCATGAAGGGGGAGCAGTACGTC. Translation gives CASSWTGLAAMKGEQYV.

This chain uses TRBV19 with TRBJ2-1, with 13 bases fitting TRBD2. Germline CDR1 is LNHDA and CDR2 is SQIVND (reference sequence). The CDR3 is made up of 18 amino acids. V lost 0 bases and J lost 7; bases outside the gene matches: 9. DNA for the CDR3: TGTGCCAGTAGTATAGAAGGGGGACTAGCGGGAAGTTCTAATGAGCAGTTCTTC. Translation: CASSIEGGLAGSSNEQFF.

Only a few counts were recorded for this clone. The chain carries TRBV5-4 and TRBJ2-7; unclear D gene. V was cut by 2 bases and J by 3 bases, with 9 bases left in between. Germline V gives CDR1 SGHNT, CDR2 YYREEE (reference sequence). This CDR3 comprises 13 residues. The CDR3 loop reads CASSFPRSYEQYF. The CDR3, as DNA: TGTGCCAGCAGCTTCCCGCGGAGCTACGAGCAGTACTTC.

The V call is TRBV29-1, the J call TRBJ2-5; the match to TRBD1 covers 8 bases. V shed 7 bases and J 4 bases; nucleotides not matched to a gene: 5. In germline, CDR1 is SQVTM, CDR2 ANQGSEA. The CDR3 is made up of 12 amino acids. The CDR3 DNA sequence: TGCAGCGCATCCGGGACAGGAGAGACCCAGTACTTC. This encodes CSASGTGETQYF.

This chain links TRBV19 with TRBJ1-3, with 7 bases aligning to TRBD1. The V gene end was trimmed by 6 bases and the J gene end by 3 bases; junction bases not matched to a gene: 2. Per germline, CDR1 LNHDA and CDR2 SQIVND (reference sequence). The CDR3 spans 13 residues. The chain's CDR3 is CASRGQVGNTIYF. As DNA, the CDR3 is TGTGCCAGTAGAGGACAGGTTGGAAACACCATATATTTT. Full variable domain (remainder filled in from reference TRBV19 and TRBJ1-3): DGGITQSPKYLFRKEGQNVTLSCEQNLNHDAMYWYRQDPGQGLRLIYYSQIVNDFQKGDIAEGYSVSREKKESFPLTVTSAQKNPTAFYLCASRGQVGNTIYFGEGSWLTVV.

V and J are TRBV11-2 and TRBJ2-2, with 7 nucleotides matching TRBD1. The V and J ends lost 5 bases and 4 bases, in that order; junction bases with no gene match: 7. CDR1 is SGHAT, CDR2 FQNNGV, per germline. The CDR3 has 15 amino acids. DNA of the CDR3: TGTGCCAGCAGCCGAGGGACAGTTTCCACCGGGGAGCTGTTTTTT. This gives the protein CASSRGTVSTGELFF.

The J gene is TRBJ2-3, the V gene TRBV6-5; D is undetermined. The CDR3 spans 13 residues. CDR1 is MNHEY, CDR2 SVGAGI, per germline. V lost 3 bases, J lost 6 bases, and 10 bases lay in between. As DNA, the CDR3 is TGTGCCAGCAGTTATCCGTCTGTGGATACGCAGTATTTT. As protein: CASSYPSVDTQYF.

V usage is TRBV6-6 and J usage is TRBJ1-2; no reliable D call. The CDR3 totals 14 residues. Germline V gene data show CDR1 as MNHNY and CDR2 as SVGAGI (reference sequence). V was cut by 7 bases and J by 3 bases, with 15 bases left in between. The CDR3 loop is CASIRLKMDYGYTF. The CDR3 DNA follows: TGTGCCAGCATCAGACTGAAAATGGACTATGGCTACACCTTC.

The rearrangement joins TRBV27 to TRBJ2-7; TRBD2 matches at 8 bases. V lost 3 bases, J lost 12 bases, and 13 bases stayed unmatched. From germline, CDR1 is MNHEY and CDR2 SMNVEV (reference sequence). CDR3 length: 14 residues. The CDR3 loop is CASSLGLKRGSPYV. In nucleotides, the CDR3 is TGTGCCAGCAGTTTGGGGCTAAAGCGGGGGTCTCCGTACGTC.

V gene TRBV7-2 combines with J gene TRBJ1-5; D call uncertain. The CDR3 covers 12 residues. Germline CDR1 SGHTA, CDR2 FQGNSA. Trimming took 5 bases from V and 4 from J, leaving 6 bases between them. In nucleotides, the CDR3 is TGTGCCAGCAGCGTTCAGAATCAGCCCCAGCATTTT. It translates to CASSVQNQPQHF.

The chain is built from TRBV5-1 and TRBJ2-7, with D uncertain. The germline V and J ends were trimmed by 5 bases and 0 bases, with 3 bases remaining between them. The CDR3 is 11 amino acids. Germline-derived CDR1 and CDR2 are SGHRS and YFSETQ. CDR3 DNA sequence: TGCGCCAGCAGGAGCTCCTACGAGCAGTACTTC. This sequence encodes CASRSSYEQYF.

The table lists this clone with a count of one. This chain uses TRBV16 with TRBJ1-2; possible D gene TRBD1, 6 bases. The germline V gene encodes CDR1 KGHSY and CDR2 FQNENV. The CDR3 has 14 residues. The germline V and J ends were trimmed by 2 bases and 7 bases, with 14 bases remaining between them. The CDR3 DNA reads as TGTGCCAGCAGCCAAAATACAGGGTGGTCTGGCTACACCTTC. It translates to CASSQNTGWSGYTF.

The CDR3 reads CASSLMGTSTDTQYF. In DNA form, the CDR3 reads TGCGCCAGCAGCTTGATGGGCACTAGCACAGATACGCAGTATTTT. The chain joins TRBV5-1 to TRBJ2-3, with D unresolved. The germline V and J ends were trimmed by 1 base and 0 bases, with 9 bases remaining between them. The CDR3 totals 15 residues. Germline CDR1 and CDR2: SGHRS and YFSETQ.

This chain connects TRBV2 to TRBJ1-2; 9 positions match TRBD1. CDR3 length: 13 residues. Germline lookup yields CDR1 SNHLY and CDR2 FYNNEI. The J segment lost 6 bases and the V segment lost 6 bases, leaving 5 bases of the junction unmatched. CDR3 residues: CASRATGGNGYTF. As DNA, the CDR3 is TGTGCCAGCAGGGCTACAGGGGGCAATGGCTACACCTTC.

The chain couples TRBV11-2 to TRBJ2-5, with 9 bases aligning to TRBD1. Germline V gives CDR1 SGHAT, CDR2 FQNNGV. V shed 6 bases and J 0 bases; nucleotides not matched to a gene: 14. The CDR3 is 18 residues long. CDR3 loop: CASRPGGLGQGYQETQYF. In DNA, the CDR3 is TGTGCCAGCAGACCGGGGGGTTTGGGACAGGGTTACCAAGAGACCCAGTACTTC.

This sequence joins TRBV7-8 and TRBJ2-3; possible D gene TRBD2, 6 bases. The CDR3 runs to 13 residues. Per the germline V gene, CDR1 is SGHVS and CDR2 is FQNEAQ. Trimming shortened V by 5 bases and J by 4 bases, and 10 bases separated the two germline ends. The CDR3 region has the DNA TGTGCCAGCAGCCCCGGGGAGGCAGATACGCAGTATTTT. It translates to CASSPGEADTQYF.

The J gene is TRBJ1-1, the V gene TRBV2, with a weak D call TRBD1 (5 bases). The ends were cut back, 5 bases at V and 11 bases at J, with 18 bases in the middle. CDR3 size: 13 residues. CDR1 and CDR2 (germline): SNHLY, FYNNEI. The CDR3 DNA reads as TGTGCCAGCAGTTCCCAGGGTCTCGCCGGGGCTTTCTTT. This translates into CASSSQGLAGAFF.

The chain carries TRBV6-1 and TRBJ2-7, with 7 positions matching TRBD1. The V gene's germline CDR1 is MNHNS and CDR2 SASEGT. CDR3 length: 14 residues. With 5 bases clipped from V and 7 bases from J, the junction kept 11 bases outside the gene matches. The CDR3 is CASSPDRVSGEQYF. CDR3 sequence (DNA): TGTGCCAGCAGTCCTGACAGGGTCTCGGGGGAGCAGTACTTC.

This chain uses TRBV29-1 with TRBJ2-7, with 11 bases identical to TRBD1. Germline trimming cut 6 bases from V and 6 bases from J; bases unmatched to any gene: 7. This CDR3 contains 13 residues. Germline loops: CDR1 SQVTM, CDR2 ANQGSEA. The CDR3 region is CSVWTGGLGEQYF. In DNA, the CDR3 is TGCAGCGTCTGGACAGGGGGCCTCGGCGAGCAGTACTTC.